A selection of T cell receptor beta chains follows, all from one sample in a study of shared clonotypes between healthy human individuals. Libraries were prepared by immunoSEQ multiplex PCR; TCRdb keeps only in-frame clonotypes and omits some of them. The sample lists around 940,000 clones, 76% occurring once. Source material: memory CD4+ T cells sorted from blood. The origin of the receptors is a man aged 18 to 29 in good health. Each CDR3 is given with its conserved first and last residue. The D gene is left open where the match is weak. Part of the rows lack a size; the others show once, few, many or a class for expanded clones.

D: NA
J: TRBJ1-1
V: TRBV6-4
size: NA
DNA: TGTGCCAGCAGCGTTAGATTAAACACTGAAGCTTTCTTT
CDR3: CASSVRLNTEAFF

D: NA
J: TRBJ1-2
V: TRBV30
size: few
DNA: TGTGCCTGGAGTCTGAAGACCGCGGGTGTGTATGGCTACACCTTC
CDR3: CAWSLKTAGVYGYTF

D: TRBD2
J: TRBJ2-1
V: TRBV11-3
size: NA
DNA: TGTGCCAGCAGCTTACATAGCGGGAGTGATGAGCAGTTCTTC
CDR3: CASSLHSGSDEQFF

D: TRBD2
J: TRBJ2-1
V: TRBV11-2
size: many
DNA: TGTGCCAGCAGCCGACTGAGTAGCGGGGCCTACAATGAGCAGTTCTTC
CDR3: CASSRLSSGAYNEQFF

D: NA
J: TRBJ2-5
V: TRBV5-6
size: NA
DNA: TGTGCCAGCAGCTTGGAACAGCAAGAGACCCAGTACTTC
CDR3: CASSLEQQETQYF

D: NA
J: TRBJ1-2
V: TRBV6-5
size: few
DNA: TGTGCCAGCAGTCCGGACAACTATGGCTACACCTTC
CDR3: CASSPDNYGYTF

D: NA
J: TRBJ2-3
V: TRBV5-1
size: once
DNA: TGCGCCAGCAGCTTGGGCGGGCTAAGCACAGATACGCAGTATTTT
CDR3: CASSLGGLSTDTQYF

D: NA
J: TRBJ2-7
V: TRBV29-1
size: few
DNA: TGCAGCGTTGAAACCAGGGGCAAGCAGTACTTC
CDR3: CSVETRGKQYF

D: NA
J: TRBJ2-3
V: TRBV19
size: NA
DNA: TGTGCCAGTAGCCCCCGGGAGCTCACAGATACGCAGTATTTT
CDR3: CASSPRELTDTQYF

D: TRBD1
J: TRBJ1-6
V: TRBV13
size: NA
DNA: TGTGCCAGCAGCGAACTAGACAGGGCGGCTTCACCCCTCCACTTT
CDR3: CASSELDRAASPLHF

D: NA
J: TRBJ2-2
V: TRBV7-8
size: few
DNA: TGTGCCAGCAGCTTAGGGGCGGCCGGGTACACCGGGGAGCTGTTTTTT
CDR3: CASSLGAAGYTGELFF

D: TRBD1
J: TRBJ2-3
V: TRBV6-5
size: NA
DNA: TGTGCCAGCACCCACCGGGGACAGGGGCCAGATACGCAGTATTTT
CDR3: CASTHRGQGPDTQYF

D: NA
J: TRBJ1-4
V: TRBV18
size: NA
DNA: TGTGCCAGCTCACCGACACCTTTAACTGAAAAACTGTTTTTT
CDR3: CASSPTPLTEKLFF